This entry describes one TCR beta chain. These data are taken from a study of blood T cell repertoires in COVID-19. Study-wide background: Whether acute or convalescent, the COVID-19 samples came from the United States, Italy and Spain. The cDNA or gDNA used as material had been derived from T cells, B-cell-depleted T cells, or PBMCs.

The germline V gene has CDR1 LNHDA and CDR2 SQIVND (reference sequence). The CDR3 runs to 15 residues. V lost 4 bases and J lost 4; bases outside the gene matches: 8. The method was immunoSEQ multiplex PCR; TCRdb's version includes in-frame clones alone and lacks a portion of them. The table has approximately 270,000 clones, 85% to 95% seen once; the top ten hold roughly 2.8%. In terms of age and location, participants ranged from roughly 18 to 100 years and lived in fewer than 30 US areas. Cohorts were based on clinical histories the participants reported. V is TRBV19 and J is TRBJ2-5, with 8 bases fitting TRBD1. The sequenced sample consisted of PBMCs or T cells enriched from blood (not recorded which). This TCR came from a man aged 40-55 years who had been exposed to COVID-19. The CDR3 nucleotides read TGTGCCAGTAGTACCGGACAGGGTAATTCAGAGACCCAGTACTTC. Translated, it gives CASSTGQGNSETQYF.